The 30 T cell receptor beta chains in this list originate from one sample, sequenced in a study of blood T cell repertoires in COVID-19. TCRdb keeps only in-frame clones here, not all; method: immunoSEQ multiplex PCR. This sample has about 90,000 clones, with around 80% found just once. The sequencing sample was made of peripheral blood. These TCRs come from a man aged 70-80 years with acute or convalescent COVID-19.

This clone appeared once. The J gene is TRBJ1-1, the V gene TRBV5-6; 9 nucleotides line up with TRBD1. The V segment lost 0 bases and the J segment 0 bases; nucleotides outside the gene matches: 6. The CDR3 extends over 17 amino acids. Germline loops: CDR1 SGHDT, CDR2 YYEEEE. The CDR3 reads CASSLGGTGFLNTEAFF. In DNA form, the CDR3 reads TGTGCCAGCAGCTTGGGGGGGACAGGGTTCCTGAACACTGAAGCTTTCTTT.

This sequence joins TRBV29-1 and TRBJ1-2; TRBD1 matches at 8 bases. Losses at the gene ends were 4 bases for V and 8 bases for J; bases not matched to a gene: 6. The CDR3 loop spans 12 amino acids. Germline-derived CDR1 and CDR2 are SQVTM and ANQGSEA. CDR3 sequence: CSVVGQGAGYTF. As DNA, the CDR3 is TGCAGCGTTGTAGGGCAGGGGGCAGGCTACACCTTC. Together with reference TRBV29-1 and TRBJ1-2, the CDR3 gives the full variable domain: SAVISQKPSRDICQRGTSLTIQCQVDSQVTMMFWYRQQPGQSLTLIATANQGSEATYESGFVIDKFPISRPNLTFSTLTVSNMSPEDSSIYLCSVVGQGAGYTFGSGTRLTVV.

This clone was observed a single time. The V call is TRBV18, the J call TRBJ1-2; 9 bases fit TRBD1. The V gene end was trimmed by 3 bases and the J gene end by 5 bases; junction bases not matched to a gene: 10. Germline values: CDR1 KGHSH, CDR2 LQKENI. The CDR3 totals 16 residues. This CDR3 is CASSPGLGQGHYGYTF. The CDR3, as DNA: TGTGCCAGCTCACCCGGATTGGGACAGGGACATTATGGCTACACCTTC.

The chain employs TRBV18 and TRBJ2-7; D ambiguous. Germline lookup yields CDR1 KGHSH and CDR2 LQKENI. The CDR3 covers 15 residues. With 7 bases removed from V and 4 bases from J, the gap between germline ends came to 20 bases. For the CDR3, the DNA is TGTGCCAGCTGTCCGGTAGGCCCCCGGAGATACGAGCAGTACGTC. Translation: CASCPVGPRRYEQYV.

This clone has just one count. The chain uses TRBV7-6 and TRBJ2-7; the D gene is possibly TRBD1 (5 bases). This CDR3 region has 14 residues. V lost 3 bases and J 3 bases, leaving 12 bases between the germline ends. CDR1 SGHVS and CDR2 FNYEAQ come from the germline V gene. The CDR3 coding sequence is TGTGCCAGCAGCTTGACAGCGACCCACTACGAGCAGTACTTC. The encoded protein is CASSLTATHYEQYF.

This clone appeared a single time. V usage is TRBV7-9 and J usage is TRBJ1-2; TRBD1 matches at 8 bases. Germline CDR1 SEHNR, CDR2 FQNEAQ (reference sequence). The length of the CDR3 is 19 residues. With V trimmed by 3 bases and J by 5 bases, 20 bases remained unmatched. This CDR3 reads CASSFPPDGVQGDYYGYTF. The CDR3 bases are TGTGCCAGCAGCTTTCCCCCTGACGGGGTACAGGGGGACTATTATGGCTACACCTTC.

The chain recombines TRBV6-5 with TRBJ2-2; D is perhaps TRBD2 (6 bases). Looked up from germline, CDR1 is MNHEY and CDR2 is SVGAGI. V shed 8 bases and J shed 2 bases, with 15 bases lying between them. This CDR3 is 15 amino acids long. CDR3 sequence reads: CASPGRDSNTGELFF. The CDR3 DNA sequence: TGTGCCAGCCCCGGCCGGGACTCAAACACCGGGGAGCTGTTTTTT.

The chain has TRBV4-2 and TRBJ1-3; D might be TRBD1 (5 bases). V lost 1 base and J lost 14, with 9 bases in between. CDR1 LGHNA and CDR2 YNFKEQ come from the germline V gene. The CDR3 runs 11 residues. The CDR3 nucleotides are TGTGCCAGCAGCCAAGCGGCGGGGCTATATTTT. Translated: CASSQAAGLYF.

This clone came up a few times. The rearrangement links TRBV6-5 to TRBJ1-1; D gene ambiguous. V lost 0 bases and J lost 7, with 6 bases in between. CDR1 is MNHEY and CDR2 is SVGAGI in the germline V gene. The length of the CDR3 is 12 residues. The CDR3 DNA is TGTGCCAGCAGTTACTCGGGGAGTGAAGCTTTCTTT. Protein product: CASSYSGSEAFF.

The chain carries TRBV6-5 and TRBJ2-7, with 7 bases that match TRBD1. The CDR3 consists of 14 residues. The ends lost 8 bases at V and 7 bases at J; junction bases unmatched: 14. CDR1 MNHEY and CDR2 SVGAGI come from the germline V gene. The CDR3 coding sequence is TGTGCCAGCGGCCAGGGGACAGCGACGAGAGAGCAGTACTTC. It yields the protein CASGQGTATREQYF.

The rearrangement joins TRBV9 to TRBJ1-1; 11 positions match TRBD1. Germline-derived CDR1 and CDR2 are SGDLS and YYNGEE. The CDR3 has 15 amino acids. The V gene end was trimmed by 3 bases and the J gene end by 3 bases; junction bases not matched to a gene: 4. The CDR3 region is CASSATGQGDTEAFF. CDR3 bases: TGTGCCAGCAGCGCGACGGGACAGGGGGACACTGAAGCTTTCTTT.

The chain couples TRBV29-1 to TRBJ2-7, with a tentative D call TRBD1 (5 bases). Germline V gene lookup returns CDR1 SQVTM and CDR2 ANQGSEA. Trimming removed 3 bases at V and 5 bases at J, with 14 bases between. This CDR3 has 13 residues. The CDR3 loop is CSVDHGQGHEQYF. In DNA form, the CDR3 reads TGCAGCGTTGACCACGGACAAGGCCACGAGCAGTACTTC.

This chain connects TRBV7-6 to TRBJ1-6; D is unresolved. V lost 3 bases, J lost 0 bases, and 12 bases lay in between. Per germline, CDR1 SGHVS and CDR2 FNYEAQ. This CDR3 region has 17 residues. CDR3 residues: CASSLGEESSYNSPLHF. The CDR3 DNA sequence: TGTGCCAGCAGCTTGGGTGAGGAGAGCTCCTATAATTCACCCCTCCACTTT.

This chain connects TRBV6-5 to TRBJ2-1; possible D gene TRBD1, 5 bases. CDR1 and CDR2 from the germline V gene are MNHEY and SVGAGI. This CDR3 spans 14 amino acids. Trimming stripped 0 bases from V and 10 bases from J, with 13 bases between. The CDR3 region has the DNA TGTGCCAGCAGTTACTCTAGGGGCCTAGGGGAGCAGTTCTTC. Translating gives CASSYSRGLGEQFF.

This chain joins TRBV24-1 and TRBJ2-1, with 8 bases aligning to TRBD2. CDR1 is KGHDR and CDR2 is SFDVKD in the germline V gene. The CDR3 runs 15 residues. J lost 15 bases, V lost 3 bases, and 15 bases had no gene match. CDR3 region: CATSDTGLDSPEVFF. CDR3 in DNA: TGTGCCACCAGTGATACGGGACTAGATAGCCCCGAGGTGTTCTTC.

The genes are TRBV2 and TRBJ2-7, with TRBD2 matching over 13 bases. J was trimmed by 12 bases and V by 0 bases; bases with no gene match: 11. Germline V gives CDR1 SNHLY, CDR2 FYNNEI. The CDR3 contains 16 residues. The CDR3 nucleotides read TGTGCCAGCAGTGAAGCTTCACTAGCGGGAGGGCCTATGTCGTACTTC. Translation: CASSEASLAGGPMSYF. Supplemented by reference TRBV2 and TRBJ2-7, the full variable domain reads EPEVTQTPSHQVTQMGQEVILRCVPISNHLYFYWYRQILGQKVEFLVSFYNNEISEKSEIFDDQFSVERPDGSNFTLKIRSTKLEDSAMYFCASSEASLAGGPMSYFGPGTRLTVT.

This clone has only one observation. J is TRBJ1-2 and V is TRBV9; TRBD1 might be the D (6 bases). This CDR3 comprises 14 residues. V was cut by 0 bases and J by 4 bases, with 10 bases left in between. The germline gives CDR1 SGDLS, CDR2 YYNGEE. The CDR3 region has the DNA TGTGCCAGCAGCGTAGAAGACAGGCTCTATGGCTACACCTTC. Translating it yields CASSVEDRLYGYTF. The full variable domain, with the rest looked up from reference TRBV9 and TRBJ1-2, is DSGVTQTPKHLITATGQRVTLRCSPRSGDLSVYWYQQSLDQGLQFLIQYYNGEERAKGNILERFSAQQFPDLHSELNLSSLELGDSALYFCASSVEDRLYGYTFGSGTRLTVV.

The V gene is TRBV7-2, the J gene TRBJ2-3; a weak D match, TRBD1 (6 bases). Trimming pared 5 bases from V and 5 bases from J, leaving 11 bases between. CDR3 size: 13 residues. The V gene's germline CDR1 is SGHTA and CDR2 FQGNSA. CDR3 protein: CASSNRDIDTQYF. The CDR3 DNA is TGTGCCAGCAGCAACAGGGATATAGATACGCAGTATTTT. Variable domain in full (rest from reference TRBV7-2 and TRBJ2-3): GAGVSQSPSNKVTEKGKDVELRCDPISGHTALYWYRQSLGQGLEFLIYFQGNSAPDKSGLPSDRFSAERTGGSVSTLTIQRTQQEDSAVYLCASSNRDIDTQYFGPGTRLTVL.

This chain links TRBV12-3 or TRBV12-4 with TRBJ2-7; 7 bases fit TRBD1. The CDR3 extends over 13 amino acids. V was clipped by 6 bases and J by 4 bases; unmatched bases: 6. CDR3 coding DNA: TGTGCCAGCAGAGCAGACAGGGCTTACGAGCAGTACTTC. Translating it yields CASRADRAYEQYF.

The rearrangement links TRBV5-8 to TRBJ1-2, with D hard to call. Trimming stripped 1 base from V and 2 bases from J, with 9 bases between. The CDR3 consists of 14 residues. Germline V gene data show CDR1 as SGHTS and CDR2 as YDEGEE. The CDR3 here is CASSLITDNYGYTF. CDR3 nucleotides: TGTGCCAGCAGCTTGATTACAGACAACTATGGCTACACCTTC.

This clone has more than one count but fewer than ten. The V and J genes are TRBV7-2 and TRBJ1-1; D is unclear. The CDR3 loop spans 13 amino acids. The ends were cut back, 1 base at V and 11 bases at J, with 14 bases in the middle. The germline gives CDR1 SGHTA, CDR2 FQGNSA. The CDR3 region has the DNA TGTGCCAGCAGCTTAGACCCCACTACCGCGGCTTTCTTT. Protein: CASSLDPTTAAFF.

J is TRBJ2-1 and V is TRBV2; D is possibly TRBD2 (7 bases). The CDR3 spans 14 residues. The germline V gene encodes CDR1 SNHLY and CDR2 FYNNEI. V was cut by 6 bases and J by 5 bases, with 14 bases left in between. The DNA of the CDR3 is TGTGCCAGCAGGGGGGCGGGGGCCGACAATGAGCAGTTCTTC. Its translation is CASRGAGADNEQFF.

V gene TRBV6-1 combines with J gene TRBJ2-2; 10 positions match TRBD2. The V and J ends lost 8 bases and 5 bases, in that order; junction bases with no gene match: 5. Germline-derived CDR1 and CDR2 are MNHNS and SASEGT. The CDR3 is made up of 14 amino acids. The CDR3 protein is CASAEREGTGELFF. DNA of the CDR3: TGTGCCAGCGCCGAGCGGGAGGGTACCGGGGAGCTGTTTTTT.

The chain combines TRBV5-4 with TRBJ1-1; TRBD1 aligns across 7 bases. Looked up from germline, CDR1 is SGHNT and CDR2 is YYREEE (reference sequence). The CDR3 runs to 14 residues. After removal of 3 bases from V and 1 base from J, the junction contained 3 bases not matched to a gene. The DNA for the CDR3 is TGTGCCAGCAGCTATGGACAGGCGAACACTGAAGCTTTCTTT. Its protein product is CASSYGQANTEAFF.

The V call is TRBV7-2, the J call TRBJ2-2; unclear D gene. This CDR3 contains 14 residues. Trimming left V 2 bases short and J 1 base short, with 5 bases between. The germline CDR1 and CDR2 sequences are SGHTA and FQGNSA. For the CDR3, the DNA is TGTGCCAGCAGCTTATGGCAGAACACCGGGGAGCTGTTTTTT. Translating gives CASSLWQNTGELFF.

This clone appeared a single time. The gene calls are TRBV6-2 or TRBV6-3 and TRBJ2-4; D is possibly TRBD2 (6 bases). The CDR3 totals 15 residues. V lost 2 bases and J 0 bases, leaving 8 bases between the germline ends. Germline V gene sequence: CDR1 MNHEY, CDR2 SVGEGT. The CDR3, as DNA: TGTGCCAGCAGTTACGCGGGATTAGCCAAAAACATTCAGTACTTC. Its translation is CASSYAGLAKNIQYF.

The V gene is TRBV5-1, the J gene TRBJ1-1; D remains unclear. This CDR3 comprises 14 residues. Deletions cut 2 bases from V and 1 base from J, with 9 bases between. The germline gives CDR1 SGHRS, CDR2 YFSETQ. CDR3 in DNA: TGCGCCAGCAGCTTTTTCACCGGGAACACTGAAGCTTTCTTT. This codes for CASSFFTGNTEAFF.

This CDR3 reads CASSQGNTGELFF. CDR3 sequence (DNA): TGTGCCAGTTCACAGGGGAACACCGGGGAGCTGTTTTTT. The chain is built from TRBV2 and TRBJ2-2; D possibly corresponds to TRBD1 (6 bases). The CDR3 is 13 amino acids. Germline CDR1 is SNHLY and CDR2 is FYNNEI. The ends were cut back, 9 bases at V and 1 base at J, with 9 bases in the middle.

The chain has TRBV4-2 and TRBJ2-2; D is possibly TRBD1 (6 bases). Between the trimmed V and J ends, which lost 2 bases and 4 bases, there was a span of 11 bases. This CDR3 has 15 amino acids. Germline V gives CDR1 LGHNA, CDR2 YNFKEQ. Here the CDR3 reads CASSQPQGATGELFF. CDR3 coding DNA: TGTGCCAGCAGCCAACCACAGGGAGCCACCGGGGAGCTGTTTTTT.

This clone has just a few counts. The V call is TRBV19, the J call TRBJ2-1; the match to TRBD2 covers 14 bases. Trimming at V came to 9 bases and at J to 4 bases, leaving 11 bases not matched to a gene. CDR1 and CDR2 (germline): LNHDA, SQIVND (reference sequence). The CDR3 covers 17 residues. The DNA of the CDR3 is TGTGCCAGCTCCCTGACTAGCGGGGGGGCATTTTACAATGAGCAGTTCTTC. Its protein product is CASSLTSGGAFYNEQFF.